The entry that follows covers one TCR beta chain sequence. It was with 60 Vbeta and 13 Jbeta primers that the PCR ran. The protocol was immunoSEQ multiplex PCR, while the TCRdb copy is restricted to in-frame clones and leaves out a portion. The sample gives about 110,000 clones, around 75% of which show up once; approximately 2.8% is in the top ten. Trimming pared 9 bases from V and 2 bases from J, leaving 16 bases between. Germline V gene data show CDR1 as SEHNR and CDR2 as FQNEAQ (reference sequence). The CDR3 consists of 14 residues. The data are from a study of cytomegalovirus exposure and HLA in healthy donors. Despite likely unrecorded immune exposures, the donors were nominally healthy at the time of sampling.

This TCR was sampled from a male donor in good health and CMV-seropositive. The chain carries TRBV7-9 and TRBJ2-5, with D tentatively TRBD1 (6 bases). Sequencing was performed on PBMCs. The CDR3 DNA sequence: TGTGCCAGGATATATTGGACAGCGCAAGAGACCCAGTACTTC. This encodes CARIYWTAQETQYF.